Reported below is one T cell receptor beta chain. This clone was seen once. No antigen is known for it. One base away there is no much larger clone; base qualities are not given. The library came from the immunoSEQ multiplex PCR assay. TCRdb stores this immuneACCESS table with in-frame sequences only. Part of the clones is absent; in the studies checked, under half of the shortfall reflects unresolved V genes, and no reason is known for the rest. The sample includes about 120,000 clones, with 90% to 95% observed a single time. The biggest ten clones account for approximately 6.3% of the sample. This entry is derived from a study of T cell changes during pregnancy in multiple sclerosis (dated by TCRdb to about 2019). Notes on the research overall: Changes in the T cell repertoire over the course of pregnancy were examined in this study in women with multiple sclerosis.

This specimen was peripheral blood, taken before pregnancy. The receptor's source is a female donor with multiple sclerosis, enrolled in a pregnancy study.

The CDR3 region has the sequence CASSERAGNYGYTF. The bases read TGTGCCAGCAGTGAAAGGGCAGGGAACTATGGCTACACCTTC. The chain couples TRBV6-5 to TRBJ1-2; the D gene is possibly TRBD1, with 5 bases matching. From the germline V gene, CDR1 is MNHEY and CDR2 is SVGAGI. The CDR3 covers 14 residues, taking in both the cysteine and the phenylalanine. Here the CDR3 DNA is all that survives: 42 bases in frame from base 1. The V and J ends are trimmed by 5 bases and 2 bases, leaving 12 bases between them.